These T cell receptor beta chains were read from a single sample in a study of PD-1 blockade in mismatch repair-deficient tumors. Clones were sequenced by immunoSEQ multiplex PCR, and TCRdb holds only the in-frame ones, with some missing. The sample carries 100,000 to 150,000 clones, about 85% recorded once. Source: peripheral blood, taken 44 weeks after starting pembrolizumab. Source of these receptors: an adult with mismatch repair-deficient cancer. CDR3s leave out the opening cysteine and the closing phenylalanine or tryptophan. The D gene is left open where the match is weak.

>TRBD2|TRBV7-9
ASSLAVSGVTDTQY
>NA|TRBV19
ASSGLTNTEAF
>TRBD1|TRBV4-1
ASSQDPGQGSKNIQY
>TRBD2|TRBV9
ASSGREQTEQF
>NA|TRBV9
ASSSGGVDTQY
>NA|TRBV5-1
ASSLKDYQGPIEKLF
>NA|TRBV7-9
ASSLTAGANTIY
>NA|TRBV7-9
ASSLVEGLTAEQF
>TRBD1|TRBV10-1
ASSDMGRGLEEQY
>NA|TRBV27
ASSIYEQF
>TRBD1|TRBV28
ASRPGTGAYEQY
>NA|TRBV14
ASSKFEEYEQY
>NA|TRBV4-3
ASSQDGGPGNTIY
>TRBD1|TRBV5-4
ASSQNRGDYGYT
>NA|TRBV6-1
ASSTQENIQY
>NA|TRBV2
ASSEETSTDTQY
>TRBD1|TRBV27
ASSLDRASYNEQF
>NA|TRBV10-1
ASREGGYNEQF
>NA|TRBV4-2
ASSQDRTPVGYT
>TRBD1|TRBV7-8
ASSRGQGLNQPQH
>NA|TRBV27
ASSPKGYGNTEAF
>NA|TRBV28
ASRHGGEAGNQPQH